This T cell receptor (beta chain) was profiled in a study of CD8 T cells in ankylosing spondylitis. Notes on the study in general: Reported data indicate significant enrichment of disease-linked clones within matched ankylosing spondylitis synovial fluid. For ankylosing spondylitis blood, a TCR beta motif of 8 or 9 highly homologous variants appeared characteristic. Prior literature has documented some motif variants in synovial fluid and blood from reactive arthritis.

Unmatched junction bases numbered 1, after V lost 6 bases and J lost 0 bases. Germline CDR1 is KGHSH and CDR2 is LQKENI. The CDR3 length is 14 residues. TCRdb re-called the 5' RACE reads through MiXCR, storing one row per CDR3 protein. The table shows roughly 350,000 distinct CDR3 sequences, with around 8% occurring only once. This clonotype was seen at least ten times. Its specificity is not known. The chain is built from TRBV18 and TRBJ2-1, with TRBD1 matching 8 bases. This clonotype was sampled from a male donor with ankylosing spondylitis. The sequenced sample consisted of blood, either unsorted or a sorted T cell fraction (not recorded which). The CDR3 nucleotides are TGTGCCAGCTCGGACAGGGTCTCCTACAATGAGCAGTTCTTC. This gives the protein CASSDRVSYNEQFF. The full variable domain, in which reference TRBV18 and TRBJ2-1 provide the parts outside the CDR3, is NAGVMQNPRHLVRRRGQEARLRCSPMKGHSHVYWYRQLPEEGLKFMVYLQKENIIDESGMPKERFSAEFPKEGPSILRIQQVVRGDSAAYFCASSDRVSYNEQFFGPGTRLTVL.